The 5 T cell receptor beta chains presented below share a single source sample, sequenced in a study of technical replicates of blood from several donors. Sequencing was performed with immunoSEQ multiplex PCR; in TCRdb, only in-frame clones are kept and a portion is missing. The repertoire holds about 88,000 clones, roughly 93% seen once, with around 0.24% in the top ten. Material: T cells isolated from PBMCs. All receptors derive from a human donor in good health.

The chain combines TRBV14 with TRBJ1-1; no firm D call. The V end lost 1 base, the J end lost 3 bases, and 15 bases lay between the germline ends. The CDR3 is made up of 16 amino acids. Germline lookup yields CDR1 SGHDN and CDR2 FVKESK. The CDR3 region has the DNA TGTGCCAGCAGCCAAGGAGGTGCCTGGTGGGACACTGAAGCTTTCTTT. Its translation: CASSQGGAWWDTEAFF.

The chain has TRBV5-4 and TRBJ2-5; a possible D gene is TRBD2 (5 bases). Trimming pared 7 bases from V and 2 bases from J, leaving 12 bases between. CDR1 and CDR2 from the germline V gene are SGHNT and YYREEE (reference sequence). The CDR3 runs to 13 residues. The CDR3 DNA reads as TGTGCCAGCGGTAGCGTCCCTCAAGAGACCCAGTACTTC. This translates into CASGSVPQETQYF.

The chain couples TRBV19 to TRBJ1-2; D possibly corresponds to TRBD1 (6 bases). V was trimmed by 10 bases and J by 2 bases, leaving 17 bases between them. CDR3 size: 14 residues. Germline V gives CDR1 LNHDA, CDR2 SQIVND (reference sequence). The CDR3 sequence is CATLSRDTNYGYTF. In DNA form, the CDR3 reads TGTGCCACCTTGAGCCGGGACACGAACTATGGCTACACCTTC.

V and J are TRBV18 and TRBJ1-5; D may be TRBD1 (5 bases). The CDR3 is 13 amino acids. V lost 4 bases and J 3 bases, leaving 7 bases between the germline ends. Looked up from germline, CDR1 is KGHSH and CDR2 is LQKENI. CDR3 in DNA: TGTGCCAGCTCACAGGACAACAATCAGCCCCAGCATTTT. It codes for CASSQDNNQPQHF.

V usage is TRBV6-5 and J usage is TRBJ2-7; D might be TRBD2 (6 bases). Per the germline V gene, CDR1 is MNHEY and CDR2 is SVGAGI. Trimming shortened V by 5 bases and J by 5 bases, and 13 bases separated the two germline ends. The CDR3 consists of 13 residues. The DNA for the CDR3 is TGTGCCAGCAGTCAAGGACTATCCCACGAGCAGTACTTC. Protein: CASSQGLSHEQYF.